This T cell receptor (beta chain) comes out of a study of shared clonotypes between healthy human individuals. Overall study results and limits: Represented genetic and exposure-history diversity was restricted by having few donors.

A note on this clone: The antigen is unknown.

TCRdb's table, derived via immunoSEQ multiplex PCR, lists solely in-frame clones and lacks some. Among about half a million clones listed, 81% were seen once. The CDR3 is 13 residues long. V trimming: 5 bases; J trimming: 4 bases; junction bases outside the gene matches: 1. Germline V gene lookup returns CDR1 SGDLS and CDR2 YYNGEE. V is TRBV9 and J is TRBJ1-1; 11 bases are a match to TRBD1. Sequenced input: PBMCs. The receptor comes from a woman aged 40 to 55 in good health. Some clones in this sample may be carry-over from other donors' samples. CDR3 region: CASRGQGGTEAFF. The CDR3 nucleotides read TGTGCCAGCAGGGGACAGGGGGGCACTGAAGCTTTCTTT.